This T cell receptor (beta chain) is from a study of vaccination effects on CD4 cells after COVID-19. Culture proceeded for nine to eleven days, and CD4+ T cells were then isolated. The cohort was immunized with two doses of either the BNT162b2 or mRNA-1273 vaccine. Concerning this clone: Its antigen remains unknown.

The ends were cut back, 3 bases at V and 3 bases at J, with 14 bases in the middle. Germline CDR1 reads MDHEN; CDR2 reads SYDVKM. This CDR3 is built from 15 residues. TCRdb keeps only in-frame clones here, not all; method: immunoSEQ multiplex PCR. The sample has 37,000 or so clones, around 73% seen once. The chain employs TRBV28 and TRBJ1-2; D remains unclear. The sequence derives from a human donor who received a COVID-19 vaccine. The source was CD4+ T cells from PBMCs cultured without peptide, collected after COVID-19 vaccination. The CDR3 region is CASSLGGATYYGYTF. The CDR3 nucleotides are TGTGCCAGCAGTTTGGGCGGAGCAACTTACTATGGCTACACCTTC.